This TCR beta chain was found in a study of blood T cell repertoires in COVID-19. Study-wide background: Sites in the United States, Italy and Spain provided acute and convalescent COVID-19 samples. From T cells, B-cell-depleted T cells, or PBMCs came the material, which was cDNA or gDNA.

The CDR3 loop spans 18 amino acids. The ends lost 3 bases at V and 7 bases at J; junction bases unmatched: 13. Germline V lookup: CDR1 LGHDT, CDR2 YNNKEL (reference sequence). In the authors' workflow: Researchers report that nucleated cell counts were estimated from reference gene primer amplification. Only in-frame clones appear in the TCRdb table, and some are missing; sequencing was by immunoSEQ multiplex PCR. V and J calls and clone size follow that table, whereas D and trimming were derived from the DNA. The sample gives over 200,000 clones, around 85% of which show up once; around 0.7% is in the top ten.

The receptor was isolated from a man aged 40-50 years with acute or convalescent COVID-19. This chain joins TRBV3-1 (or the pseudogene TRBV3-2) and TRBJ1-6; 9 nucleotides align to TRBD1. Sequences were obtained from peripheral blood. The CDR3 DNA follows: TGTGCCAGCAGCCATCCCCGGGACAGGGAAGGGGTAAATTCACCCCTCCACTTT. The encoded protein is CASSHPRDREGVNSPLHF.